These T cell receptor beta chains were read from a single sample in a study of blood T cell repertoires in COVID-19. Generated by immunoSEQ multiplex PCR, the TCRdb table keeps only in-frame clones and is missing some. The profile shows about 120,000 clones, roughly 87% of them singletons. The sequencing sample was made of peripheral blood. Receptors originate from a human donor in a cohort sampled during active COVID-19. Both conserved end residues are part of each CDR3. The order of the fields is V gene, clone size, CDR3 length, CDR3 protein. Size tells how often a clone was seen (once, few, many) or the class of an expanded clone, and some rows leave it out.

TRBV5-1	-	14	CASSGGQRDEKLFF
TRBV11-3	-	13	CASSQGQDYGYTF
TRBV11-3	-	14	CASSSSAGHYEQYF
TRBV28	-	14	CASTTRTSGYEQYF
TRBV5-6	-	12	CASSLIPYEQYF
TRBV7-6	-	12	CASSLSRETQYF
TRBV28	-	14	CASRVPGGSETQYF
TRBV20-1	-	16	CSASWGTGEWTDTQYF
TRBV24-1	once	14	CATSEPTGGETQYF
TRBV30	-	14	CASTGVRVNTEAFF
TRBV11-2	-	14	CASSPDRGVYEQYF
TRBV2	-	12	CASSREANEQFF
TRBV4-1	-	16	CASSPFKTTSPETQYF
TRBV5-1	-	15	CASSLAWTRDEKLFF
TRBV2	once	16	CASSETRGRSNQPQHF
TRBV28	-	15	CASSYFRGNNQPQHF
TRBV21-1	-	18	CASWDLSGRPHKAYEQYF
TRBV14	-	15	CASSRGQGLPYEQYF
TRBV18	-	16	CASSLRGTTPTGELFF
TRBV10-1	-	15	CASSDWTSGHNEQFF
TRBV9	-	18	CASSVVSVAGGAADTQYF
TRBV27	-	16	CASSLRQGATRETQYF
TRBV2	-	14	CASRATGSSYEQYF
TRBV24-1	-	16	CATSDSTGGSYNEQFF
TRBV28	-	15	CASSLELLAKNIQYF
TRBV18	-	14	CASSPGRSGAEAFF
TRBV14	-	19	CASSHWGLAGGLSYNEQFF
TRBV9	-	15	CASSVAPGQQYEQYF
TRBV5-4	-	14	CASSPGQGAYEQYF